This T cell receptor (beta chain) was captured in a study of response to subunit inactivated influenza vaccine. Concerning this clonotype itself: Its antigen remains unidentified.

Whole-study results and caveats: New T cells are recruited in small numbers by each seasonal influenza vaccination, according to the authors' suggestion.

TCRdb re-analysed the RT-PCR reads in MiXCR, keeping a single row per CDR3 protein. The top ten clones hold 10% of a sample with 300,000 to 350,000 distinct CDR3 sequences, approximately 20% of them seen once. CDR3 length: 15 residues. CDR1 SGHNT and CDR2 YYREEE come from the germline V gene (reference sequence). Deletions cut 0 bases from V and 2 bases from J, with 11 bases between. The specimen was PBMCs from blood, collected approximately 20 months after vaccination. This chain uses TRBV5-4 with TRBJ1-2; no firm D call. This sequence was found in a man in his fifties or sixties who received an inactivated influenza vaccine. This CDR3 reads CASSLASRANYGYTF. The CDR3, as DNA: TGTGCCAGCAGCTTGGCATCCCGGGCGAACTATGGCTACACCTTC.